This TCR beta chain was identified during a study of control samples from healthy donors and cancer patients. With V trimmed by 5 bases and J by 0 bases, 1 base remained unmatched. Germline V gene data show CDR1 as GTSNPN and CDR2 as SVGIG (reference sequence). The CDR3 is 13 amino acids. TCRdb's table, derived via immunoSEQ multiplex PCR, lists solely in-frame clones and lacks some. The sample records 85,000 to 90,000 clones, 86% being singletons. Material: blood. This sequence was found in a man younger than 40 in good health. V gene TRBV30 combines with J gene TRBJ1-1; 9 bases are shared with TRBD1. CDR3 sequence reads: CAWGTGMNTEAFF. Written as DNA, the CDR3 is TGTGCCTGGGGGACAGGGATGAACACTGAAGCTTTCTTT.